This entry is about one TCR beta chain. Its antigen remains unknown. Germline V lookup: CDR1 SGDLS, CDR2 YYNGEE. J was trimmed by 1 base and V by 3 bases; bases with no gene match: 6. The CDR3 contains 16 residues. HTBI primers from iRepertoire and Arm-PCR of CDR3 regions yielded the TCR beta libraries. Via MiXCR, TCRdb re-called the multiplex PCR reads, giving one row per CDR3 protein. The sample yields a few hundred thousand distinct CDR3 sequences, approximately 16% seen once. The data were obtained in a study of regulatory T cells in long-lasting Graves disease. Study observations and caveats: Persistent disease was associated with favored TRBV28 usage and with favored use of TRBJ1-2 and TRBJ2-5. Samples came from peripheral blood alone, without thyroid tissue.

Time point denoted: newly diagnosed GD, antithyroid drugs for less than 3 months. RNA isolated from PBMCs was used to make the TCR library. This sample was also put to use in a study of T cells in Graves' hyperthyroidism and ophthalmopathy. That publication notes: Before onset, ophthalmopathy was predicted by the model a median around 6.5 months earlier.

This specimen was peripheral blood mononuclear cells (PBMCs), taken at new diagnosis, from a patient treated with antithyroid drugs. The sequence came from a man aged 40-50 years with Graves disease. This chain links TRBV9 with TRBJ2-2, with 7 nucleotides matching TRBD1. The CDR3 bases are TGTGCCAGCAGCGAAAACCGGGACAGGAACACCGGGGAGCTGTTTTTT. Translation: CASSENRDRNTGELFF.